The clone carrying this TCR beta chain was found a few times. TCRdb redid the calling of the RT-PCR reads with MiXCR, one entry per CDR3 protein. This table holds about 170,000 distinct CDR3 sequences, about 12% found once. This sample is drawn from a study of response to subunit inactivated influenza vaccine. Trimming removed 1 base at V and 6 bases at J, with 13 bases between. Germline V gene data show CDR1 as LGHDT and CDR2 as YNNKEL (reference sequence). The CDR3 is 14 residues long. This same sample was also taken into another study, of T cells expressing NK-cell markers. From that paper: The authors generated TCR beta cDNA through 5'RACE template switching with UMIs. Source material for TCR beta repertoires consisted of sorted CD3+CD56+NKG2C+, CD3+CD56+NKG2C- and CD3+CD56-NKG2C+ T cells. Most of the eight sequenced donors tested HCMV-seropositive; one tested seronegative.

The input for sequencing was CD8+ T cells sorted from PBMCs, taken approximately 13 days after vaccination. The receptor was derived from a man aged 45-65 years who received an inactivated influenza vaccine. The chain employs TRBV3-1 and TRBJ2-7; maybe TRBD2 (6 bases). The CDR3 region is CASSQGGAGSEQYF. The CDR3 bases are TGTGCCAGCAGCCAAGGAGGGGCGGGGAGCGAGCAGTACTTC.